This passage covers 9 T cell receptor beta chains from one sample sequenced in a study of shared clonotypes between healthy human individuals. Terminally differentiated effector memory CD45RA+ cells were excluded from the naive CD8 cells, which were CD45RO-negative and positively selected for CCR7. Generated by immunoSEQ multiplex PCR, the TCRdb table keeps only in-frame clones and is missing some. The repertoire holds millions of clones, with under 95% as singletons. The sample was naive CD8+ T cells from PBMCs. Receptors were obtained from a man aged 18 to 30 in good health. Some clones in this sample may be carry-over from other donors' samples.

The chain couples TRBV9 to TRBJ2-6, with D uncertain. This CDR3 contains 17 residues. V was clipped by 3 bases and J by 2 bases, with 15 bases between them. The germline gives CDR1 SGDLS, CDR2 YYNGEE. The CDR3: CASSDRLSEAGANVLTF. Written as DNA, the CDR3 is TGTGCCAGCAGCGACCGACTGAGCGAGGCTGGGGCCAACGTCCTGACTTTC.

The count of this clone is one. The V gene is TRBV4-2, the J gene TRBJ2-2; D is undetermined. The CDR3 extends over 14 amino acids. The germline V gene has CDR1 LGHNA and CDR2 YNFKEQ. The V gene lost 4 bases and the J gene lost 3 bases, with 9 bases spanning the gap. The CDR3 loop reads CASSRTTYTGELFF. CDR3 coding DNA: TGTGCCAGCAGCCGGACCACTTACACCGGGGAGCTGTTTTTT.

This sequence joins TRBV18 and TRBJ1-3; D remains ambiguous. CDR3 length: 15 amino acids. CDR1 and CDR2 from the germline V gene are KGHSH and LQKENI. V lost 2 bases, J lost 4 bases, and 12 bases lay in between. The CDR3 DNA sequence: TGTGCCAGCTCACCAGGGAACTCACCGGGAAACACCATATATTTT. As protein: CASSPGNSPGNTIYF.

This rearrangement joins TRBV7-8 to TRBJ2-1, with 8 bases aligning to TRBD2. This CDR3 is built from 15 residues. The germline CDR1 and CDR2 sequences are SGHVS and FQNEAQ. V lost 6 bases to trimming and J lost 3 bases; unmatched junction nucleotides: 7. The CDR3 region is CASRFSGGYYNEQFF. As DNA, the CDR3 is TGTGCCAGCAGGTTCTCGGGAGGGTACTACAATGAGCAGTTCTTC.

The genes are TRBV6-5 and TRBJ2-5; weak D call: TRBD1 (7 bases). The J call is doubtful: the DNA matches TRBJ2-7 better. The germline V gene encodes CDR1 MNHEY and CDR2 SVGAGI. CDR3 size: 15 residues. CDR3 DNA: TGTGCCAGCGACCGTCGACAGGGACTTCCCTACGAGCAGTACTTC. This translates into CASDRRQGLPYEQYF.

The rearrangement uses TRBV27 and TRBJ2-7; weak D call: TRBD1 (5 bases). This CDR3 has 12 amino acids. From germline, CDR1 is MNHEY and CDR2 SMNVEV (reference sequence). Deletions cut 3 bases from V and 6 bases from J, with 9 bases between. The CDR3: CASSFRVGEQYF. CDR3 in DNA: TGTGCCAGCAGTTTCAGGGTCGGCGAGCAGTACTTC.

This rearrangement joins TRBV29-1 to TRBJ2-5; the D gene is possibly TRBD2 (6 bases). The DNA end is a closer match to TRBJ2-7, so the J assignment may be wrong. Germline loops: CDR1 SQVTM, CDR2 ANQGSEA. The CDR3 consists of 12 residues. The CDR3 nucleotides are TGCAGCGTCCCCCGGGGGATTAACGAGCAGTACTTC. This encodes CSVPRGINEQYF.

V is TRBV27 and J is TRBJ2-3, with 11 bases fitting TRBD1. V lost 5 bases to trimming and J lost 2 bases; unmatched junction nucleotides: 6. The germline CDR1 and CDR2 sequences are MNHEY and SMNVEV (reference sequence). The CDR3 totals 16 residues. CDR3 sequence: CASSPGQGAPTDTQYF. For the CDR3, the DNA is TGTGCCAGCAGTCCCGGACAGGGGGCCCCCACAGATACGCAGTATTTT.

This clone was detected once. Within the sample, other DNA sequences also encode this same CDR3. This chain links TRBV7-3 with TRBJ2-7; no firm D call. Trimming cost V 1 base and J 0 bases, with 4 bases left between them. Germline-derived CDR1 and CDR2 are SGHTA and FQGTGA. The CDR3 is 13 amino acids. The CDR3 coding sequence is TGTGCCAGCAGCTTAAGTTCCTCCTACGAGCAGTACTTC. Translated, it gives CASSLSSSYEQYF.